These T cell receptor beta chains were read from a single sample in a study of beta chain features in type 1 diabetes. Some clones are missing from TCRdb's copy, which holds only in-frame ones; the method was immunoSEQ multiplex PCR. The top ten hold approximately 2.2% of the sample, which has over 100,000 clones, approximately 16% seen once. The sequencing sample was made of central memory CD4+ T cells from blood. All receptors come from a man younger than 40 with type 1 diabetes. Each CDR3 is given with its conserved first and last residue. Each record gives: CDR3 protein, CDR3 DNA, clone size, CDR3 length, D gene, V gene, J gene. D genes are given only for firm matches. Size is stated for part of the rows, as once, few or many counts, or as a class when the clone is expanded.

CASSTGQPNQPQHF,TGTGCCAGCAGTACGGGACAGCCAAATCAGCCCCAGCATTTT,.,14,TRBD1,TRBV7-2,TRBJ1-5
CASLKTGAIYGYTF,TGTGCCAGCCTTAAGACAGGGGCTATCTATGGCTACACCTTC,.,14,TRBD1,TRBV2,TRBJ1-2
CASSAAGVNSPLHF,TGTGCCAGCAGTGCAGCAGGGGTTAATTCACCCCTCCACTTT,.,14,.,TRBV6-1,TRBJ1-6
CASLAGAGNEQFF,TGCGCCAGCCTAGCGGGGGCCGGAAATGAGCAGTTCTTC,few,13,TRBD2,TRBV5-1,TRBJ2-1
CASSFGGTYEQYF,TGTGCCAGCAGTTTCGGAGGGACCTACGAGCAGTACTTC,.,13,.,TRBV28,TRBJ2-7
CASSKAGTSTNEQFF,TGTGCCAGCAGCAAAGCCGGGACTAGCACAAATGAGCAGTTCTTC,.,15,TRBD2,TRBV9,TRBJ2-1
CASSYSTRGNTEAFF,TGTGCCAGCAGTTACTCGACGAGGGGGAACACTGAAGCTTTCTTT,few,15,.,TRBV6-5,TRBJ1-1
CATSRDDRYTGELFF,TGTGCCACCAGCAGGGACGACAGATACACCGGGGAGCTGTTTTTT,few,15,.,TRBV15,TRBJ2-2
CASSQSDSFRPQHF,TGTGCCAGCAGCCAATCGGACAGTTTCCGTCCCCAGCATTTT,few,14,.,TRBV4-2,TRBJ1-5
CASSPSGQPRQETQYF,TGTGCCAGCAGCCCCTCGGGACAGCCAAGACAAGAGACCCAGTACTTC,few,16,TRBD1,TRBV7-6,TRBJ2-5
CASSPGHLSDTEAFF,TGCGCCAGCAGCCCGGGACACCTGAGTGACACTGAAGCTTTCTTT,.,15,.,TRBV5-1,TRBJ1-1
CAWRGKGAKSYNSPLHF,TGTGCCTGGCGAGGGAAGGGGGCTAAATCCTATAATTCACCCCTCCACTTT,.,17,TRBD1,TRBV30,TRBJ1-6
CASSPGTGEGYTF,TGTGCCAGCTCACCCGGGACAGGGGAAGGCTACACCTTC,.,13,TRBD1,TRBV18,TRBJ1-2
CASSSTDRAPGELFF,TGTGCCAGCAGCTCAACCGACAGGGCACCCGGGGAGCTGTTTTTT,few,15,TRBD1,TRBV5-6,TRBJ2-2
CSVGQGRLETQYF,TGCAGCGTTGGACAGGGAAGATTGGAGACCCAGTACTTC,.,13,TRBD1,TRBV29-1,TRBJ2-5
CASSSGIYEQYF,TGTGCCAGCAGCTCAGGAATTTACGAGCAGTACTTC,few,12,.,TRBV7-2,TRBJ2-7
CASSLSGLEGANVLTF,TGTGCCAGCAGCTTATCCGGGCTAGAAGGGGCCAACGTCCTGACTTTC,.,16,.,TRBV7-9,TRBJ2-6
CASSLSREQYF,TGTGCCAGCAGTTTATCGAGGGAGCAGTACTTC,.,11,.,TRBV28,TRBJ2-7
CASSERQGYYGYTF,TGCGCCAGCAGCGAACGGCAGGGCTACTATGGCTACACCTTC,few,14,.,TRBV4-3,TRBJ1-2
CSVSGQRNTEAFF,TGCAGCGTTTCGGGACAGAGGAACACTGAAGCTTTCTTT,few,13,TRBD1,TRBV29-1,TRBJ1-1
CASSLQGDTDTQYF,TGTGCCAGCAGTCTCCAGGGAGACACAGATACGCAGTATTTT,.,14,.,TRBV18,TRBJ2-3
CASSLAGADEQFF,TGTGCCAGCAGCTTAGCAGGGGCGGATGAGCAGTTCTTC,few,13,.,TRBV7-7,TRBJ2-1
CASSLVSGYNEQFF,TGTGCCAGCAGCTTGGTGTCGGGTTACAATGAGCAGTTCTTC,.,14,.,TRBV5-6,TRBJ2-1
CASSPSRGRGTQYF,TGTGCCAGCTCACCTAGTCGAGGCCGGGGGACCCAGTACTTC,few,14,.,TRBV18,TRBJ2-5
CASSIAGVGTDTQYF,TGTGCCAGTAGTATCGCGGGGGTTGGCACAGATACGCAGTATTTT,few,15,TRBD2,TRBV19,TRBJ2-3
CASSQDKSIQYF,TGTGCCAGCAGCCAAGATAAGAGCATTCAGTACTTC,.,12,.,TRBV4-2,TRBJ2-4
CASSLRPGLAGNEQFF,TGTGCCAGCAGCTTACGCCCGGGACTAGCGGGCAATGAGCAGTTCTTC,.,16,TRBD2,TRBV7-3,TRBJ2-1
CATQTGRPSDTQYF,TGTGCCACTCAGACAGGGAGACCATCAGATACGCAGTATTTT,.,14,TRBD1,TRBV19,TRBJ2-3
CASSRRKGGLIDTQYF,TGTGCCAGCAGCCGCCGAAAGGGGGGCCTAATAGATACGCAGTATTTT,many,16,.,TRBV16,TRBJ2-3
CASSPVPGDTEAFF,TGTGCCAGCAGCCCGGTGCCGGGGGACACTGAAGCTTTCTTT,few,14,.,TRBV7-2,TRBJ1-1
CASSSRTGLSGSRTDTQYF,TGTGCCAGCAGCTCCCGGACAGGGTTGTCGGGGAGTCGCACAGATACGCAGTATTTT,few,19,TRBD1,TRBV7-8,TRBJ2-3
CASSQCPNEQFF,TGCGCCAGCAGTCAATGTCCAAATGAGCAGTTCTTC,.,12,.,TRBV23-1,TRBJ2-1
CSEGSYNEQFF,TGCAGTGAGGGCTCCTACAATGAGCAGTTCTTC,.,11,.,TRBV20-1,TRBJ2-1
CASSQVNTGELFF,TGTGCCAGCAGCCAAGTTAACACCGGGGAGCTGTTTTTT,few,13,.,TRBV14,TRBJ2-2